The 22 T cell receptor beta chains below all came from one sample that was sequenced in a study of read filtering for tumor transcriptome and immune sequencing. This library used 300 to 500 ng RNA and molecular barcoded adaptors spanning alpha/delta and beta/gamma chains. In TCRdb, the reads were re-called with MiXCR into one record per CDR3 protein. The profile shows around 50,000 distinct CDR3 sequences, roughly an eighth of them singletons. Sequencing used a population of CD138-negative cells sorted from bone marrow. The receptor set was obtained from a donor at least 40 years old with multiple myeloma.

Regarding this clonotype: A far bigger clonotype differs at one base, so this is likely a read error. The rearrangement joins TRBV7-6 to TRBJ2-7; 8 bases line up with TRBD2. This CDR3 is built from 16 residues. The junction had 9 bases not matched to a gene; V was cut back by 4 bases and J by 1 base. The germline CDR1 and CDR2 sequences are SGHVS and FNYEAQ. Written as DNA, the CDR3 is TGTGCCAGCAGCTCAGCTGCCAGCGGGGGTTCCTACGAGCAGTACTTC. Protein product: CASSSAASGGSYEQYF.

This clonotype was found many times. CDR3 DNA: TGTGCCAGCAGGGGGGGACAACCAAATCAGCCCCAGCATTTT. This encodes CASRGGQPNQPQHF. This rearrangement joins TRBV2 to TRBJ1-5; D perhaps matches TRBD1 (6 bases). CDR3 length: 14 amino acids. V was shortened by 6 bases and J by 4 bases, with 13 bases between the two germline ends. CDR1 is SNHLY, CDR2 FYNNEI, per germline.

This clonotype occurred many times. The chain recombines TRBV2 with TRBJ2-1, with 8 bases aligning to TRBD1. V lost 2 bases and J lost 5; bases outside the gene matches: 2. CDR1 is SNHLY, CDR2 FYNNEI, per germline. The CDR3 spans 14 residues. The CDR3 is CASSEQGANNEQFF. The CDR3 nucleotides are TGTGCCAGCAGTGAACAGGGGGCTAACAATGAGCAGTTCTTC.

This clonotype was observed once. A read error is likely here: a far larger clone is one base away. This chain links TRBV12-3 or TRBV12-4 with TRBJ1-6; 8 bases are a match to TRBD1. The J call may be wrong; the DNA end is better matched by TRBJ1-1. CDR3 size: 12 residues. The DNA of the CDR3 is TGTGACAGCAGTCGACGACAGGGGGAAGCTTTCTTT. Translating gives CDSSRRQGEAFF.

This clonotype was seen at least ten times. The chain employs TRBV11-2 and TRBJ2-7, with TRBD1 matching over 11 bases. There are 16 residues in the CDR3. The ends lost 4 bases at V and 2 bases at J; junction bases unmatched: 7. Germline V gene data show CDR1 as SGHAT and CDR2 as FQNNGV. This chain's CDR3 is CASSSKGQGDPYEQYF. DNA for the CDR3: TGTGCCAGCAGCTCTAAGGGACAGGGGGACCCCTACGAGCAGTACTTC.

In this sample, this clonotype turned up many times. The chain is built from TRBV4-2 and TRBJ1-2, with D possibly matching TRBD1 (6 bases). CDR1 and CDR2 from the germline V gene are LGHNA and YNFKEQ. The V end lost 1 base, the J end lost 6 bases, and 9 bases lay between the germline ends. The CDR3 spans 13 residues. The CDR3 sequence is CASSQVAGDGYTF. The DNA for the CDR3 is TGTGCCAGCAGCCAAGTGGCAGGGGATGGCTACACCTTC.

There are many counts of this clonotype. The V and J genes are TRBV27 and TRBJ2-1; D might be TRBD2 (6 bases). With 5 bases removed from V and 4 bases from J, the gap between germline ends came to 12 bases. Per the germline V gene, CDR1 is MNHEY and CDR2 is SMNVEV (reference sequence). The CDR3 has 14 amino acids. The CDR3 protein is CASSPRLDYNEQFF. In DNA, the CDR3 is TGTGCCAGCAGTCCCCGACTAGATTACAATGAGCAGTTCTTC.

This clonotype was seen repeatedly, ten times or more. The chain is built from TRBV9 and TRBJ2-7; D is undetermined. V gave up 3 bases and J gave up 6 bases, with 13 bases separating them. The CDR3 has 13 residues. CDR1 and CDR2 (germline): SGDLS, YYNGEE. Here the CDR3 reads CASSARVLTEQYF. The CDR3 region has the DNA TGTGCCAGCAGCGCCAGAGTCCTGACCGAGCAGTACTTC.

This clonotype was recorded at least ten times. V and J are TRBV6-5 and TRBJ2-2; D is unclear. With 8 bases removed from V and 0 bases from J, the gap between germline ends came to 10 bases. The CDR3 loop spans 14 amino acids. Germline V gives CDR1 MNHEY, CDR2 SVGAGI. This CDR3 is CASGRTTNTGELFF. The CDR3 DNA follows: TGTGCCAGCGGACGGACCACGAACACCGGGGAGCTGTTTTTT.

Turning to this clonotype: This may be a read error, as it is one base from a much larger clone. Likely a read error: the CDR3 ends without its conserved phenylalanine or tryptophan. The chain links TRBV5-5 to TRBJ1-5; 8 nucleotides align to TRBD1. The CDR3 runs 14 residues. Germline V gives CDR1 SGHKS, CDR2 YYEKEE (reference sequence). Germline trimming cut 6 bases from V and 9 bases from J; bases unmatched to any gene: 11. The CDR3 DNA reads TGTGCCAGCAAGACAGGGGACGCGGATCGGCCCCAGCATTTA. As protein: CASKTGDADRPQHL.

This clonotype has at least ten counts. The chain is built from TRBV6-5 and TRBJ1-5; D remains unclear. The CDR3 has 14 residues. The germline V and J ends were trimmed by 6 bases and 6 bases, with 15 bases remaining between them. The germline V gene has CDR1 MNHEY and CDR2 SVGAGI. The CDR3 spells CASSLDPNVQPQHF. The CDR3 coding sequence is TGTGCCAGCAGCCTCGACCCAAACGTTCAGCCCCAGCATTTT.

This clonotype was observed many times. J is TRBJ1-5 and V is TRBV18; D may be TRBD1 (5 bases). Germline V lookup: CDR1 KGHSH, CDR2 LQKENI. V gave up 3 bases and J gave up 0 bases, with 12 bases separating them. This CDR3 has 16 amino acids. The CDR3 DNA reads as TGTGCCAGCTCACCGACAGAAGTTTATAGCAATCAGCCCCAGCATTTT. Translating gives CASSPTEVYSNQPQHF.

This clonotype was picked up many times. The rearrangement joins TRBV20-1 to TRBJ1-6, with 8 nucleotides matching TRBD1. This CDR3 region has 16 residues. From germline, CDR1 is DFQATT and CDR2 SNEGSKA (reference sequence). V shed 0 bases, J shed 6 bases, and the junction held 7 bases outside the gene matches. CDR3 nucleotides: TGCAGTGCTAGAGATCCCCACGGACAGGGTAATTCACCCCTCCACTTT. Amino acids: CSARDPHGQGNSPLHF.

This clonotype occurred many times. The CDR3 spells CASSPEGSYEQYF. In DNA, the CDR3 is TGTGCCAGCTCACCCGAGGGCTCCTACGAGCAGTACTTC. The chain links TRBV18 to TRBJ2-7; D possibly corresponds to TRBD2 (5 bases). This CDR3 has 13 residues. The V end lost 3 bases, the J end lost 0 bases, and 6 bases lay between the germline ends. Germline lookup yields CDR1 KGHSH and CDR2 LQKENI.

This clonotype showed up many times. DNA for the CDR3: TGTGCCAGCAGCCATGACAGAGGTCAGCCCCAGCATTTT. Protein sequence: CASSHDRGQPQHF. The chain links TRBV7-8 to TRBJ1-5; TRBD1 is a possible D gene (5 bases). Germline loops: CDR1 SGHVS, CDR2 FQNEAQ. Trimming took off 5 bases at V and 6 bases at J, with 11 bases between the two ends. The CDR3 is 13 amino acids.

This clonotype was seen many times. The chain carries TRBV5-6 and TRBJ2-7; TRBD2 might be the D (6 bases). Germline V lookup: CDR1 SGHDT, CDR2 YYEEEE. V lost 5 bases and J lost 0, with 18 bases in between. This CDR3 is 16 amino acids long. The CDR3 sequence is CASRLATRGSSYEQYF. The CDR3 DNA reads as TGTGCCAGCAGACTGGCGACCCGGGGGAGCTCCTACGAGCAGTACTTC.

This clonotype has ten or more counts. The chain carries TRBV19 and TRBJ1-5; D ambiguous. CDR1 LNHDA and CDR2 SQIVND come from the germline V gene (reference sequence). Trimming took off 0 bases at V and 7 bases at J, with 10 bases between the two ends. The CDR3 is 14 amino acids. The CDR3, as DNA: TGTGCCAGTAGTATAGATCGAGGGAGGCAGCCCCAGCATTTT. Residues: CASSIDRGRQPQHF.

A note on this clonotype: Just one base apart from a much larger clone, this may be a read error. This chain uses TRBV20-1 with TRBJ1-1; D unclear. Germline loops: CDR1 DFQATT, CDR2 SNEGSKA (reference sequence). This CDR3 is 14 amino acids long. The V gene lost 3 bases and the J gene lost 10 bases, with 21 bases spanning the gap. CDR3 coding DNA: TGCAGTGCTAGTGAGGCCACCGCGGTAAGGGTAGCTTTCTTT. It encodes CSASEATAVRVAFF.

This clonotype was counted many times. This chain links TRBV7-3 with TRBJ2-3; D is unclear. The germline gives CDR1 SGHTA, CDR2 FQGTGA. This CDR3 contains 15 residues. V was trimmed by 1 base and J by 5 bases, leaving 13 bases between them. The DNA of the CDR3 is TGTGCCAGCAGCTTAAGCCAGGCTATGGGAGATACGCAGTATTTT. Its protein product is CASSLSQAMGDTQYF.

In its sample, this clonotype was seen many times. CDR3 residues: CATPSGGDDKDTEAFF. The CDR3 nucleotides are TGTGCCACCCCCTCGGGGGGAGATGATAAGGACACTGAAGCTTTCTTT. The rearrangement links TRBV24-1 to TRBJ1-1; a possible D gene is TRBD1 (5 bases). There are 16 residues in the CDR3. V was shortened by 9 bases and J by 3 bases, with 22 bases between the two germline ends. CDR1 and CDR2 from the germline V gene are KGHDR and SFDVKD.

As to this clonotype: The CDR3 ends on some other residue instead of the conserved phenylalanine or tryptophan, so this is likely a read error. This chain uses TRBV5-1 with TRBJ2-2, with 8 bases matching TRBD1. V shed 3 bases, J shed 3 bases, and the junction held 7 bases outside the gene matches. This CDR3 contains 16 residues. Germline assignment: CDR1 SGHRS and CDR2 YFSETQ. The DNA for the CDR3 is TGCGCCAGCAGCTCTGGGGGCAGGGGGCACACCGGGGAGCTGTTTGTT. Its translation is CASSSGGRGHTGELFV.

This clonotype was recorded at least ten times. One end of the junction fails to match germline, which may point to a read error. J is TRBJ2-7 and V is TRBV20-1, with TRBD2 matching over 7 bases. The CDR3 contains 13 residues. CDR1 and CDR2 from the germline V gene are DFQATT and SNEGSKA (reference sequence). The CDR3 is CSGRAGRSYEQYF. The CDR3 region has the DNA TGCAGTGGTAGAGCGGGGCGCTCCTACGAGCAGTACTTC.